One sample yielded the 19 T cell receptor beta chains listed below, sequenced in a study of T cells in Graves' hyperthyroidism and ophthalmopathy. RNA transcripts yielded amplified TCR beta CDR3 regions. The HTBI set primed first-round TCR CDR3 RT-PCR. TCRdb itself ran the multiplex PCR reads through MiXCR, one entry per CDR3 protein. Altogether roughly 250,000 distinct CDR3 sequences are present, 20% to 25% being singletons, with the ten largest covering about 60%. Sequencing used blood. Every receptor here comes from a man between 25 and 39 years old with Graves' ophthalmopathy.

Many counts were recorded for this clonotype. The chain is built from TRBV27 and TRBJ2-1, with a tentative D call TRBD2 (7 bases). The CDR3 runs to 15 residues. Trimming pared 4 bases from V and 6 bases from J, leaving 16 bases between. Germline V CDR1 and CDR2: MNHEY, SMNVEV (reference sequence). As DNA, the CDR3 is TGTGCCAGCAGTTCCCTAGAAGGGGGGGGCAATGAGCAGTTCTTC. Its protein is CASSSLEGGGNEQFF.

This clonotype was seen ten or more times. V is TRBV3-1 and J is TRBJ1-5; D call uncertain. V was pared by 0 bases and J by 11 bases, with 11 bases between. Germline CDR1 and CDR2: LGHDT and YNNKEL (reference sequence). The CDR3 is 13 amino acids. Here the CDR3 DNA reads TGTGCCAGCAGCCAAGATCTAACCGGGACCCAGCATTTT. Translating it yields CASSQDLTGTQHF.

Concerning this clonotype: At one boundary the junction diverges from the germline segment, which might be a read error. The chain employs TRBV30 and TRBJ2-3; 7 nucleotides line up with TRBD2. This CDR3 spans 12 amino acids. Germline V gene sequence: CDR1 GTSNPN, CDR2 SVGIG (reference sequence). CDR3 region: CARSPGLGMQYF. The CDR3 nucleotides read TGTGCCCGGAGTCCAGGACTAGGGATGCAGTATTTT.

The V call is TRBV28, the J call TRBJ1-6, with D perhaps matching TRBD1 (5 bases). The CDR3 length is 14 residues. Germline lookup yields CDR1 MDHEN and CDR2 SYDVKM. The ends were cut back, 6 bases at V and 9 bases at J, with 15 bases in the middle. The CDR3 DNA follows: TGTGCCAGCAGAGAGACGGTGGGGGGTTCACCCCTCCACTTT. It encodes CASRETVGGSPLHF.

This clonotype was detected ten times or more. CDR3 DNA: TGTGCCAGCAGTTTGATCAGGCCCAACTACGAGCAGTACTTC. It is translated as CASSLIRPNYEQYF. This chain joins TRBV2 and TRBJ2-7; D unresolved. Looked up from germline, CDR1 is SNHLY and CDR2 is FYNNEI. The V and J ends lost 5 bases and 3 bases respectively, with 14 bases between them. This CDR3 is 14 amino acids long.

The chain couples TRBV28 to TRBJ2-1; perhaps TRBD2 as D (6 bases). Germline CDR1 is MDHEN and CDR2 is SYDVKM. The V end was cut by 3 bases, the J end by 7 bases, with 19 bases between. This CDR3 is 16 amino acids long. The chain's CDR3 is CASSFGGVVQVNEQFF. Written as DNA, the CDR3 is TGTGCCAGCAGTTTTGGCGGGGTCGTTCAGGTTAATGAGCAGTTCTTC. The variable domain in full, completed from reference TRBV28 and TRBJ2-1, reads DVKVTQSSRYLVKRTGEKVFLECVQDMDHENMFWYRQDPGLGLRLIYFSYDVKMKEKGDIPEGYSVSREKKERFSLILESASTNQTSMYLCASSFGGVVQVNEQFFGPGTRLTVL.

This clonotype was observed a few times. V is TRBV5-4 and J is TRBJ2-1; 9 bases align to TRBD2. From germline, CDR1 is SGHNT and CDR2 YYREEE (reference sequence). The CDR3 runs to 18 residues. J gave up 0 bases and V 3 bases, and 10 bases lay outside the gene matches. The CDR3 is CASSSGLSGGSSYNEQFF. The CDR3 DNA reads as TGTGCCAGCAGCTCAGGACTAAGCGGGGGGAGCTCCTACAATGAGCAGTTCTTC.

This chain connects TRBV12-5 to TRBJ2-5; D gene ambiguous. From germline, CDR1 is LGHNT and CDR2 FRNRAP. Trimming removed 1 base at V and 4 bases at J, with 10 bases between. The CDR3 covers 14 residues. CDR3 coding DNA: TGTGCTAGTGGTTTGGGCTCGGAGATAGAGACCCAGTACTTC. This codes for CASGLGSEIETQYF. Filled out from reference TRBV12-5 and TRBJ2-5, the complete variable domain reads DARVTQTPRHKVTEMGQEVTMRCQPILGHNTVFWYRQTMMQGLELLAYFRNRAPLDDSGMPKDRFSAEMPDATLATLKIQPSEPRDSAVYFCASGLGSEIETQYFGPGTRLLVL.

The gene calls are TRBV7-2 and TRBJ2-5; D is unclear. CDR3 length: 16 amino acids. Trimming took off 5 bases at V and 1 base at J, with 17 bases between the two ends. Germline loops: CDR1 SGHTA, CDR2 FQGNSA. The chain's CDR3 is CASSLRRAASQETQYF. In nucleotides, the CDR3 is TGTGCCAGCAGCCTGCGAAGGGCGGCGTCCCAAGAGACCCAGTACTTC.

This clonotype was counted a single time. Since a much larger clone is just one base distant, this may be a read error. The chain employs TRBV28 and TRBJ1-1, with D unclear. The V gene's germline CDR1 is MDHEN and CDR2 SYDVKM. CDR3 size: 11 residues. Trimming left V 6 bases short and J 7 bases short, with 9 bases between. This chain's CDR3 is CASREESEAFF. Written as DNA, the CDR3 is TGTGCCAGCAGAGAGGAGAGTGAAGCTTTCTTT.

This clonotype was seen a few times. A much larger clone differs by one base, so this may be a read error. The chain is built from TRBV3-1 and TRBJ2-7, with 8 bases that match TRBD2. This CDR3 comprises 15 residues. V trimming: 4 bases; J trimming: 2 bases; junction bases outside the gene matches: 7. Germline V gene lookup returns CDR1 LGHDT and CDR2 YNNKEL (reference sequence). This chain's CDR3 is CASSPAGAATYEQYF. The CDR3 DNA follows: TGTGCCAGCAGCCCAGCGGGAGCGGCTACCTACGAGCAGTACTTC.

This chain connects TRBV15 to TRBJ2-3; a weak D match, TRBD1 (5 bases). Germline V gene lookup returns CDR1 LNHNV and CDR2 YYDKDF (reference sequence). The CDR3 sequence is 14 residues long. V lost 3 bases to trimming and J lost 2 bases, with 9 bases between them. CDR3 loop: CATSSRDTTDTQYF. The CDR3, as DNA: TGTGCCACCAGCAGCAGGGATACCACAGATACGCAGTATTTT. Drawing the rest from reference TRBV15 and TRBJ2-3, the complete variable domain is DAMVIQNPRYQVTQFGKPVTLSCSQTLNHNVMYWYQQKSSQAPKLLFHYYDKDFNNEADTPDNFQSRRPNTSFCFLDIRSPGLGDTAMYLCATSSRDTTDTQYFGPGTRLTVL.

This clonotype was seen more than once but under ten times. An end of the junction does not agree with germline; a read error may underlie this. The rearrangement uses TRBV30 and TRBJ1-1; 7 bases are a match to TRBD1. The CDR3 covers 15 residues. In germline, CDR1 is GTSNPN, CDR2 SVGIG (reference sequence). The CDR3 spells CAQKQGREMNTKAFF. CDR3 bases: TGTGCCCAGAAACAGGGGAGGGAGATGAACACTAAAGCTTTCTTT.

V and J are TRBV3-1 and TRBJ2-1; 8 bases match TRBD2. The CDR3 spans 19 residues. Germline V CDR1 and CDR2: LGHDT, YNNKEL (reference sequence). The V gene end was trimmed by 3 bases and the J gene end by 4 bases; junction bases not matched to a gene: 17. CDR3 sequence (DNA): TGTGCCAGCAGCCAGGTTGGCGGGAGGCCACACCTATTATACAATGAGCAGTTCTTC. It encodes CASSQVGGRPHLLYNEQFF.

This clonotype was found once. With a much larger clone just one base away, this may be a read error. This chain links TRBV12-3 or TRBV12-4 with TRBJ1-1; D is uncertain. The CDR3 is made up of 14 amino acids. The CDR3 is CASGLAVRGFAAFF. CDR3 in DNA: TGTGCCAGCGGTTTAGCAGTTCGGGGTTTTGCAGCTTTCTTT.

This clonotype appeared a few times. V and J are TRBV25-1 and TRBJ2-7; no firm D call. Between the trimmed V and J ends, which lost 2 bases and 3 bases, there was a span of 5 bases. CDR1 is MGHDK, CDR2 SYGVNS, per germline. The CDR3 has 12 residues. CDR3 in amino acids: CASSEPDYEQYF. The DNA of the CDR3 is TGTGCCAGCAGTGAACCAGACTACGAGCAGTACTTC.

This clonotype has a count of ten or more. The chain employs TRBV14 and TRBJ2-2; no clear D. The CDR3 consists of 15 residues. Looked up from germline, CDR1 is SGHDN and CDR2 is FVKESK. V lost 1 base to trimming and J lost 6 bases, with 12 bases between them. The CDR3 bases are TGTGCCAGCAGCCAAGGGTCCGCACTGGCCGGGGAGCTGTTTTTT. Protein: CASSQGSALAGELFF.

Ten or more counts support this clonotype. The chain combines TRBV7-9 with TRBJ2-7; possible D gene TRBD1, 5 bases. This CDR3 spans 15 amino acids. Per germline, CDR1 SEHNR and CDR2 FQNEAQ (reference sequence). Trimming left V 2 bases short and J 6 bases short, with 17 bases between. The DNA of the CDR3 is TGTGCCAGCAGCTTATCAGCGACAGTTAGTAGCGAGCAGTACTTC. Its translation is CASSLSATVSSEQYF.

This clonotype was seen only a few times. CDR3 DNA: TGTGCCAGCAGTTACTCGCCTGGCTCAGATACGCAGTATTTT. Protein sequence: CASSYSPGSDTQYF. The V and J genes are TRBV6-2 or TRBV6-3 and TRBJ2-3; no clear D gene. Germline loops: CDR1 MNHEY, CDR2 SVGEGT. The CDR3 contains 14 residues. Trimming stripped 0 bases from V and 4 bases from J, with 8 bases between.